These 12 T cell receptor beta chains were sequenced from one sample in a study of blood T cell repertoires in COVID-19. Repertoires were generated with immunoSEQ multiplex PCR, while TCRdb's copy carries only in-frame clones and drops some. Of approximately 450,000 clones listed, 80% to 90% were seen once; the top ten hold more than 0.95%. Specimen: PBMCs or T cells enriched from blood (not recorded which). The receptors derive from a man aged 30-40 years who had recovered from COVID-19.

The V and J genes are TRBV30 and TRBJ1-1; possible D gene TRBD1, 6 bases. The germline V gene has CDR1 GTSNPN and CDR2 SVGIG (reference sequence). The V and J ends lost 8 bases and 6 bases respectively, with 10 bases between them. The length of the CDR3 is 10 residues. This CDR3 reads CAGGLSEAFF. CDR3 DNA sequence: TGTGCCGGGGGCCTGTCTGAAGCTTTCTTT.

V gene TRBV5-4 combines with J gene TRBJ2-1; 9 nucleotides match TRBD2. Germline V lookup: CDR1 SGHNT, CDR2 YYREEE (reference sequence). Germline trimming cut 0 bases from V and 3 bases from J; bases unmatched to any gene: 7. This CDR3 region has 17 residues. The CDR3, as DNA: TGTGCCAGCAGCTTGGGAGGTAGCGGGAGTTTCTACAATGAGCAGTTCTTC. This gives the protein CASSLGGSGSFYNEQFF.

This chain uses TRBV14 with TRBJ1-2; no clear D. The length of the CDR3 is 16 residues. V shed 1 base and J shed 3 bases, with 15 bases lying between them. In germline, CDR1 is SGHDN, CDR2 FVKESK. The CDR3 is CASSQAYGRLDYGYTF. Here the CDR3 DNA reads TGTGCCAGCAGCCAAGCGTATGGGCGCCTGGACTATGGCTACACCTTC.

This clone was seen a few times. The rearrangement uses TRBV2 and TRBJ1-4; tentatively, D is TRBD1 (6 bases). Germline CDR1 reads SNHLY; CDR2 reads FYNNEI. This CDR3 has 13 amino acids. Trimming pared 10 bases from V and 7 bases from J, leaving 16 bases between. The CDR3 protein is CAIPTGRGEKLFF. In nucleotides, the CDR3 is TGTGCCATCCCGACAGGCCGAGGTGAAAAACTGTTTTTT.

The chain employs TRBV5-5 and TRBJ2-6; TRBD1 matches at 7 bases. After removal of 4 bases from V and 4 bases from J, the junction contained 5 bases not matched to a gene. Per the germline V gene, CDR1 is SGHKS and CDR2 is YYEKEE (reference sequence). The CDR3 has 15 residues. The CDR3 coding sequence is TGTGCCAGCAGCCAGACAGGGAAAGGGGCCAACGTCCTGACTTTC. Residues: CASSQTGKGANVLTF.

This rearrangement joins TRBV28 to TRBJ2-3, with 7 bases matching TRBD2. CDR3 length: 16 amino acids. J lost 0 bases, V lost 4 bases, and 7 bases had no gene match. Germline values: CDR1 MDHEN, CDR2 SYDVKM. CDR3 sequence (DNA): TGTGCCAGCAGTTCGCGGACTAGGGGTAGCACAGATACGCAGTATTTT. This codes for CASSSRTRGSTDTQYF.

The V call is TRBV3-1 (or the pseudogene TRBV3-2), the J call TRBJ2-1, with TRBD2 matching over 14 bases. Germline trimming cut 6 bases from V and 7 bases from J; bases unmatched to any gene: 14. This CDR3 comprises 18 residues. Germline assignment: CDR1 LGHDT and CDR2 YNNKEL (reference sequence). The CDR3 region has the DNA TGTGCCAGCAGGCAGGGGACTAGCGGGAGAAGTCTAGGGAATGAGCAGTTCTTC. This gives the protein CASRQGTSGRSLGNEQFF.

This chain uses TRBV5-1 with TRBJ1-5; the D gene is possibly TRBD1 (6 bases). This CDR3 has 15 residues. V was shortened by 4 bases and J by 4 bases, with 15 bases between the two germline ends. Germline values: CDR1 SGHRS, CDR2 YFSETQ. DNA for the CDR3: TGCGCCAGCAGCGAGGGGGACGGTCGGAATCAGCCCCAGCATTTT. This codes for CASSEGDGRNQPQHF.

The CDR3 sequence: CASSLDSPVGKQFF. The DNA for the CDR3 is TGTGCCAGCAGCTTGGACAGCCCGGTAGGTAAGCAGTTCTTC. This chain links TRBV5-4 with TRBJ2-1; no reliable D call. The CDR3 length is 14 residues. The V gene's germline CDR1 is SGHNT and CDR2 YYREEE (reference sequence). V dropped 0 bases and J dropped 11 bases, with 15 bases sitting between them.

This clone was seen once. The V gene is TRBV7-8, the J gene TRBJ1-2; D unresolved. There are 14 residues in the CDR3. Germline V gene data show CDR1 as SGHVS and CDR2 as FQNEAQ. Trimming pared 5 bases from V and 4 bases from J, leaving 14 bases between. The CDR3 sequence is CASSPSGSLYGYTF. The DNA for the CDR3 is TGTGCCAGCAGCCCATCCGGGTCCCTCTATGGCTACACCTTC.

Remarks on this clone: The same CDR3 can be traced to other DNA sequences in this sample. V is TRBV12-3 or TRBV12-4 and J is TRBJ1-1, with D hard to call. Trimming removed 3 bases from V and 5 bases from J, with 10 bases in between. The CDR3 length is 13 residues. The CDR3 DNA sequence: TGTGCCAGCAGTTTTTCCGGAGGGACTGAAGCTTTCTTT. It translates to CASSFSGGTEAFF.

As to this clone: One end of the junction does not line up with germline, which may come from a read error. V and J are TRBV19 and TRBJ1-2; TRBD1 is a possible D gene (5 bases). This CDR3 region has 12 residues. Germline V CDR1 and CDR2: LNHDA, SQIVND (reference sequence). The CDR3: CAEYGGAYGYTF. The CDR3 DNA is TGCGCTGAATACGGTGGGGCCTATGGCTACACCTTC.